The rows below give T cell receptor beta chains drawn from one sample of a study of regulatory T cells in long-lasting Graves disease. TCRdb reprocessed the multiplex PCR reads via MiXCR and lists one record per CDR3 protein. The data show 400,000 to 500,000 distinct CDR3 sequences, roughly 15% seen once. This sample also belongs to another study, concerning T cells in Graves' hyperthyroidism and ophthalmopathy.

The sample consisted of peripheral blood mononuclear cells (PBMCs), taken at new diagnosis, from a patient treated with antithyroid drugs. The receptors originated from a woman aged 40-49 years with Graves disease. Each CDR3 is given with its conserved first and last residue. A D gene is named only where the DNA matches it firmly. Where a row states a size, it is once, few, many or the class of an expanded clone; other rows omit it.

clone_size d_call j_call v_call cdr3_aa cdr3_nt
few . TRBJ1-2 TRBV7-2 CASSLGFRDLGYGYTF TGTGCCAGCAGCTTAGGGTTTCGGGATTTGGGCTATGGCTACACCTTC
few . TRBJ2-7 TRBV3-1 CASSQEKLTLGEQYF TGTGCCAGCAGCCAAGAAAAGCTTACCTTGGGCGAGCAGTACTTC
. . TRBJ1-2 TRBV4-3 CASSPDQGSYGYTF TGCGCCAGCAGCCCCGACCAGGGGAGCTATGGCTACACCTTC
many TRBD1 TRBJ2-7 TRBV2 CARSGTDSYEQYF TGTGCCAGATCCGGGACAGATTCCTACGAGCAGTACTTC
many . TRBJ2-1 TRBV10-3 CAISESNLGSHNEQFF TGTGCCATCAGTGAGTCGAATCTAGGGTCCCACAATGAGCAGTTCTTC
many TRBD1 TRBJ2-7 TRBV19 CASSIGDSSYEQYF TGTGCCAGTTCAATCGGGGACAGTTCCTACGAGCAGTACTTC
many . TRBJ2-3 TRBV28 CASGVLAGAKGEDTQYF TGTGCCAGCGGCGTCCTTGCAGGGGCAAAGGGGGAAGATACGCAGTATTTT
many . TRBJ2-7 TRBV7-9 CASSGDTISYEQYF TGTGCCAGCAGCGGGGACACTATCTCCTACGAGCAGTACTTC
many . TRBJ1-1 TRBV18 CASSTGQIEAFF TGTGCCAGCTCAACCGGACAGATTGAAGCTTTCTTT
few . TRBJ2-3 TRBV11-2 CASSQGKVVDTQYF TGTGCCAGCAGCCAAGGGAAGGTAGTGGATACGCAGTATTTT
many TRBD2 TRBJ2-7 TRBV28 CASGLAGDAYEQYF TGTGCCAGCGGTTTAGCGGGAGATGCCTACGAGCAGTACTTC
many . TRBJ2-2 TRBV28 CASSGAADTGELFF TGTGCCAGCAGCGGTGCCGCGGACACCGGGGAGCTGTTTTTT